These T cell receptor beta chains were read from a single sample in a study of T cell responses to AZD1222 COVID-19 vaccine. Sequencing used immunoSEQ multiplex PCR; TCRdb keeps in-frame clones, though not all of them. The sample lists 180,000 or so clones, around nine tenths occurring once. The sample consisted of peripheral blood, taken 28 days after the second AZD1222 dose. Receptors originate from an adult who received the AZD1222 COVID-19 vaccine. The CDR3 runs from the conserved cysteine through the conserved F or W. The order of the fields is CDR3 length, J gene, V gene, D gene, CDR3 DNA, CDR3 protein. D genes are given only for firm matches.

14	TRBJ2-7	TRBV7-2	TRBD2	TGTGCCAGCACCACCCGGGACTACACCTACGAGCAGTACTTC	CASTTRDYTYEQYF
15	TRBJ2-5	TRBV7-2	-	TGTGCCAGCAGCTTAGCGCGGGGGCGGGTAGAGACCCAGTACTTC	CASSLARGRVETQYF
15	TRBJ1-1	TRBV5-5	TRBD1	TGTGCCAGCAGCTCTCGGACAGGGGGTGTGACTGAAGCTTTCTTT	CASSSRTGGVTEAFF
13	TRBJ1-1	TRBV4-1	-	TGCGCCAGCAGCCAATGGGGTCGGGCTGAAGCTTTCTTT	CASSQWGRAEAFF
13	TRBJ2-7	TRBV29-1	TRBD2	TGCAGCGTTAGACTAGCGGGAGTTTACGAGCAGTACTTC	CSVRLAGVYEQYF
13	TRBJ1-2	TRBV7-6	TRBD1	TGTGCCAGCAGCCCCGACAGGGGGTATGGCTACACCTTC	CASSPDRGYGYTF
13	TRBJ1-2	TRBV27	TRBD1	TGTGCCAGCAGCAGGGGGCGCGTCTATGGCTACACCTTC	CASSRGRVYGYTF
14	TRBJ2-5	TRBV27	-	TGTGCCAGCAGAAAGACCCAGGGTTGGGAGACCCAGTACTTC	CASRKTQGWETQYF
16	TRBJ1-2	TRBV29-1	TRBD1	TGCAGCGTTGATCGGCCCGGACAGGCAGTCGGCTATGGCTACACCTTC	CSVDRPGQAVGYGYTF
13	TRBJ1-1	TRBV13	-	TGTGCCAGCAGCTTAAGGCCGGACACTGAAGCTTTCTTT	CASSLRPDTEAFF
13	TRBJ1-6	TRBV7-2	-	TGTGCCAGCAGCCCATCGGTGAATTCACCCCTCCACTTT	CASSPSVNSPLHF
15	TRBJ2-6	TRBV19	-	TGTGCCAGTAGTTCACCGAACTCTGGGGCCAACGTCCTGACTTTC	CASSSPNSGANVLTF
14	TRBJ1-2	TRBV4-1	TRBD1	TGCGCCAGCAGCCAAGATTGGACAGGGGACGGCTACACCTTC	CASSQDWTGDGYTF
13	TRBJ1-4	TRBV28	-	TGTGCCAGCAGTGGGGGGGGCCCTGTCCGTCTGTTTTTT	CASSGGGPVRLFF
15	TRBJ1-6	TRBV4-1	-	TGCGCCAGCAGCCAAGAGTTGACAGTAAATTCACCCCTCCACTTT	CASSQELTVNSPLHF
13	TRBJ2-7	TRBV29-1	-	TGCAGCGTCCGACGGACAGATTCCTACGAGCAGTACTTC	CSVRRTDSYEQYF
15	TRBJ2-4	TRBV11-1	-	TGTGCCAGCAGCAACAGGGCCGGGGGCAAAAACATTCAGTACTTC	CASSNRAGGKNIQYF
16	TRBJ2-5	TRBV9	-	TGTGCCAGCAGCCCAGACCCCCGGGGGCCGGGGGAGACCCAGTACTTC	CASSPDPRGPGETQYF
12	TRBJ2-1	TRBV29-1	-	TGCAGCGTTGAACCGCTATTGAATGAGCAGTTCTTC	CSVEPLLNEQFF
15	TRBJ1-5	TRBV2	-	TGTGCCAGCAGTCCAAGGGGGGATAGCAATCAGCCCCAGCATTTT	CASSPRGDSNQPQHF
15	TRBJ2-2	TRBV21-1	-	TGTGCCAGCATCGGACTAGCGGGGCCCACCGGGGAGCTGTTTTTT	CASIGLAGPTGELFF
13	TRBJ2-1	TRBV29-1	-	TGCAGCGTCCGAGGAAGGGCCTACAATGAGCAGTTCTTC	CSVRGRAYNEQFF
15	TRBJ2-3	TRBV7-9	-	TGTGCCAGCAGCTTAGCCGGCGGGTTCCCAGATACGCAGTATTTT	CASSLAGGFPDTQYF
14	TRBJ2-7	TRBV7-8	-	TGTGCCAGCAGCAACCGGGACTGGCCCCACGAGCAGTACTTC	CASSNRDWPHEQYF
15	TRBJ2-1	TRBV3-1/TRBV3-2	TRBD2	TGTGCCAGCACCCCCTACGGGAGGGGGACGAATGAGCAGTTCTTC	CASTPYGRGTNEQFF
14	TRBJ2-1	TRBV29-1	-	TGCAGCGTTGGAGGGGTATATGGGGGCAATGAGCAGTTCTTC	CSVGGVYGGNEQFF
16	TRBJ1-4	TRBV6-5	-	TGTGCCAGCAGTTACCAGGACTTGTCAACTAATGAAAAACTGTTTTTT	CASSYQDLSTNEKLFF
16	TRBJ2-3	TRBV3-1/TRBV3-2	-	TGTGCCAGCAGCCAAGATCGAAACAGGGTTGGGGATACGCAGTATTTT	CASSQDRNRVGDTQYF